This entry describes one T cell receptor (beta chain). Its antigen is not known. TCRdb used MiXCR to reprocess the RACE reads, holding one entry per CDR3 protein. The table shows tens of thousands of distinct CDR3 sequences, with about 10% occurring only once. The entry originates in a study of human T cells and chemical hapten exposure. Overall study findings and caveats: With regard to DPC sensitization, TCRs above 1 in 1000 frequency did not change. Significantly more large CDR3 similarity clusters were formed by expanded TCRs than by controls. The donor cohort had alopecia, so its immune response may not match that of healthy people.

Germline CDR1 and CDR2: SGHTA and FQGNSA. This CDR3 has 14 amino acids. With 5 bases clipped from V and 6 bases from J, the junction kept 9 bases outside the gene matches. Time point here: patch test 2, 6 weeks after DPC sensitization. Documented treatment: therapeutic diphenylcyclopropenone sensitization with weekly scalp DPC. The study enrolled 18 to 70-year-old alopecia patients suitable for DPC. This specimen consisted of whole blood, obtained in connection with sensitization to the hapten diphenylcyclopropenone (DPC). The rearrangement uses TRBV7-2 and TRBJ1-1, with TRBD1 matching over 7 bases. The sequence derives from a woman in her fifties or sixties with alopecia areata. Some clones in this sample may be carry-over from other donors' samples. The CDR3, as DNA: TGTGCCAGCAGCAATCGACAGGGACTGCCTGAAGCTTTCTTT. Protein sequence: CASSNRQGLPEAFF.